This record looks at one TCR beta chain sequence and its context. The conserved closing phenylalanine or tryptophan is absent in this CDR3, likely reflecting a read error. The CDR3 spans 15 residues. Per germline, CDR1 MGHRA and CDR2 YSYEKL. Deletions cut 0 bases from V and 2 bases from J, with 8 bases between. The record originates from a study of molecular identifiers for immune sequencing clone quantification. When naive CD8 T cells were sorted, they were gated as CD8+CD4-CCR7+CD45RA+. As previously described, bulk TCR libraries were made using listed TCR primers. MiXCR, applied by TCRdb to the PCR reads, yields one record per CDR3 protein. Here the sample spans some 590,000 distinct CDR3 sequences, roughly 27% being singletons.

The receptor was derived from a human donor in good health. Some libraries in this study had Jurkat cell RNA spiked in. The sequenced sample consisted of naive CD8+ T cells from blood, with Jurkat cell RNA spiked in. Subset noted: FACS-sorted CD8+CD4-CCR7+CD45RA+ naive T cells. This sequence joins TRBV4-1 and TRBJ1-5; D might be TRBD1 (5 bases). The CDR3 DNA reads TGCGCCAGCAGCCAAGATCGGGGCCGCAATCAGCCCCAGCATTCT. This codes for CASSQDRGRNQPQHS.